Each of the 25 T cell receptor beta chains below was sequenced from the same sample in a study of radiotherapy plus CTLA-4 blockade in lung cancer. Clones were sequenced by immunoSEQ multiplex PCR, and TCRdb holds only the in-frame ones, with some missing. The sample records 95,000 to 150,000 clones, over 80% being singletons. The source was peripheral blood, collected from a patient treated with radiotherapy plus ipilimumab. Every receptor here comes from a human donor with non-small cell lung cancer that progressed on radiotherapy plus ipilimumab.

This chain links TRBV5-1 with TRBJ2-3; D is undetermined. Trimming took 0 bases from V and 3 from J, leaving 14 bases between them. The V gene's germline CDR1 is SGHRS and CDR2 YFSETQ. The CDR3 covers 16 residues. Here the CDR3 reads CASSLVAVLSTDTQYF. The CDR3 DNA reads TGCGCCAGCAGCTTGGTGGCCGTCCTTTCAACAGATACGCAGTATTTT.

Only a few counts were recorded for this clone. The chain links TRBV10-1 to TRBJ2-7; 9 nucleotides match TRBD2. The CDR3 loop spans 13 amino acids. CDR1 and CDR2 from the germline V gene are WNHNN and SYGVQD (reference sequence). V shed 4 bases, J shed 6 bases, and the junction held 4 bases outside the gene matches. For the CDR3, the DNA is TGCGCCAGCAGTGCTAGCGGGATTGGCGAGCAGTACTTC. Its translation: CASSASGIGEQYF.

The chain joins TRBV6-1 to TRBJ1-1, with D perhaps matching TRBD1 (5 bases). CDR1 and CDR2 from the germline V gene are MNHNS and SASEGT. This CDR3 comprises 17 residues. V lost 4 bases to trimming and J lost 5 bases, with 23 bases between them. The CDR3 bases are TGTGCCAGCAGTGCCAGTGCAGGGTGGGGCCTGGGGACTGAAGCTTTCTTT. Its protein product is CASSASAGWGLGTEAFF.

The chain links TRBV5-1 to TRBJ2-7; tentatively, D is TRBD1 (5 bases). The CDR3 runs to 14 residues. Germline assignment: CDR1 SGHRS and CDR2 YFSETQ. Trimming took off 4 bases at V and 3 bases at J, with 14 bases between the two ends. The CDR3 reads CASSPVAGNYEQYF. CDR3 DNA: TGCGCCAGCAGCCCGGTGGCAGGGAACTACGAGCAGTACTTC.

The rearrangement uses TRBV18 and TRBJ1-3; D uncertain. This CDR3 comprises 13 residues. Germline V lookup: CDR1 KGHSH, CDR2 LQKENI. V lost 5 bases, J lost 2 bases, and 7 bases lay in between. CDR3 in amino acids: CASSSGAGNTIYF. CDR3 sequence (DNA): TGTGCCAGCTCAAGCGGCGCTGGAAACACCATATATTTT.

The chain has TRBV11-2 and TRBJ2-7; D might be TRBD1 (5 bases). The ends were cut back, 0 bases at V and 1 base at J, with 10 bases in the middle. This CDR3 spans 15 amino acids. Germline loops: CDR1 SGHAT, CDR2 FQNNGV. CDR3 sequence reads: CASSLDHRTSYEQYF. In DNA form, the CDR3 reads TGTGCCAGCAGCTTAGATCATAGGACATCCTACGAGCAGTACTTC.

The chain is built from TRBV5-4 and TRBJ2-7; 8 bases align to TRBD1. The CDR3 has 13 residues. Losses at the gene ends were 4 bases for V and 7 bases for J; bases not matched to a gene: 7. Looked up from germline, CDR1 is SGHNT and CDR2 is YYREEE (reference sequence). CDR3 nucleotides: TGTGCCAGCAGCCTGGACAGGGCGGGGGAGCAGTACTTC. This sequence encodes CASSLDRAGEQYF.

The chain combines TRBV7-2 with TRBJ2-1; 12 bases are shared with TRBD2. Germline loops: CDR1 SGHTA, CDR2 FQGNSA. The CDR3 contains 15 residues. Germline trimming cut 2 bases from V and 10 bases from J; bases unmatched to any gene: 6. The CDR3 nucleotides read TGTGCCAGCAGCTTAAGACTAGCGGGAGCAAAAGAGCAGTTCTTC. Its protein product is CASSLRLAGAKEQFF.

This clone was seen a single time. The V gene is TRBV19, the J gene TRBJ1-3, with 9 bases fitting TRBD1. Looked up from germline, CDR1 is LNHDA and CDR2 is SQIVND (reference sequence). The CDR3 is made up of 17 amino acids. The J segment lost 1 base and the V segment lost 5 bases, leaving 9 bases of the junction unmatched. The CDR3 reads CASSFLRDRDSGNTIYF. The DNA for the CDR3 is TGTGCCAGTAGTTTTCTCCGGGACAGGGATTCTGGAAACACCATATATTTT.

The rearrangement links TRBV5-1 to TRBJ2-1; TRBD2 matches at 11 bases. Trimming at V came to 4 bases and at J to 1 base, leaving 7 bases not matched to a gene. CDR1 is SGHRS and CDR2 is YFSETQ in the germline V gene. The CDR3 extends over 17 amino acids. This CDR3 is CASSGKLAGESYNEQFF. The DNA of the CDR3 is TGCGCCAGCAGCGGAAAACTAGCGGGAGAATCCTACAATGAGCAGTTCTTC.

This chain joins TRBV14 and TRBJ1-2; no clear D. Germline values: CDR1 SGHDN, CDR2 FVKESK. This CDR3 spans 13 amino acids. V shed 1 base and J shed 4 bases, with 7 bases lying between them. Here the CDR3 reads CASSQGVSYGYTF. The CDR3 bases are TGTGCCAGCAGCCAAGGTGTGAGCTATGGCTACACCTTC.

The CDR3 bases are TGTGCCAGCAGGGGCTCAGCCAACACCGGGGAGCTGTTTTTT. This translates into CASRGSANTGELFF. J is TRBJ2-2 and V is TRBV27; D gene ambiguous. V lost 6 bases and J lost 2, with 10 bases in between. This CDR3 region has 14 residues. CDR1 is MNHEY and CDR2 is SMNVEV in the germline V gene (reference sequence).

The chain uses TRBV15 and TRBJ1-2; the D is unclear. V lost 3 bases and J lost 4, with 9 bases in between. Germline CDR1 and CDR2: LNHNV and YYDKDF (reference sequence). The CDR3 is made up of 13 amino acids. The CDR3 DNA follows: TGTGCCACCAGCAGTTCAGAAGGCTATGGCTACACCTTC. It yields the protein CATSSSEGYGYTF.

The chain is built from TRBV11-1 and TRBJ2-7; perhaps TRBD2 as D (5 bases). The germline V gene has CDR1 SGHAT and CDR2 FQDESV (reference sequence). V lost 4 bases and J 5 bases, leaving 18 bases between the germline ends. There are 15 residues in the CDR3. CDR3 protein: CASSSETGRINEQYF. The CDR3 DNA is TGTGCCAGCAGCTCCGAAACGGGAAGAATCAACGAGCAGTACTTC.

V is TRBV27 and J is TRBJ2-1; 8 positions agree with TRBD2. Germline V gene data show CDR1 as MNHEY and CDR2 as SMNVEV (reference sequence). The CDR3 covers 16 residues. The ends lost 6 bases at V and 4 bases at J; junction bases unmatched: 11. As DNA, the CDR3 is TGTGCCAGCAGGGGTCTTCTCACTAGCGGATACAATGAGCAGTTCTTC. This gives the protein CASRGLLTSGYNEQFF.

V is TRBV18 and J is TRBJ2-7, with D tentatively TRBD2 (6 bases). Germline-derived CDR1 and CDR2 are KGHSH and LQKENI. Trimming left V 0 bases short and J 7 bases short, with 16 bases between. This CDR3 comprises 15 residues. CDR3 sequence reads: CASSPPGEVPGEQYF. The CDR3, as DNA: TGTGCCAGCTCACCACCGGGGGAGGTGCCGGGAGAGCAGTACTTC.

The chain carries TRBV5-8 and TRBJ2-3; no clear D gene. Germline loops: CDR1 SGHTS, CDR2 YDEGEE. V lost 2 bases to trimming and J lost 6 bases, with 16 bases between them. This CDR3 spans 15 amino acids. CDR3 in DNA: TGTGCCAGCAGCTTTGGCCGAACTTCGGAGGATACGCAGTATTTT. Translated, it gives CASSFGRTSEDTQYF.

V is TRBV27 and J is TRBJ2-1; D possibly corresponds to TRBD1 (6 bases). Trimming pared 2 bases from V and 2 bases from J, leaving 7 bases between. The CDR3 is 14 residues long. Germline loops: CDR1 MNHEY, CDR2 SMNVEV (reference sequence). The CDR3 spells CASSLDRTYNEQFF. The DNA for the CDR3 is TGTGCCAGCAGTTTAGACAGGACCTACAATGAGCAGTTCTTC.

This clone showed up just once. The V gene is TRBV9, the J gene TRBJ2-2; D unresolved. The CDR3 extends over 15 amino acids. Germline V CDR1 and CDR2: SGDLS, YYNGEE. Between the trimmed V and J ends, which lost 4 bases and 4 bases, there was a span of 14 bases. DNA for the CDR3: TGTGCCAGCAGCCCCGCGACCTTTACCACCGGGGAGCTGTTTTTT. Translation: CASSPATFTTGELFF.

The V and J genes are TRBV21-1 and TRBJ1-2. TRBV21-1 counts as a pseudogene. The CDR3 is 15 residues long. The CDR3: CASSKAGSAQGGYTF. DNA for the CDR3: TGTGCCAGCAGCAAAGCGGGGTCAGCCCAAGGGGGCTACACCTTC.

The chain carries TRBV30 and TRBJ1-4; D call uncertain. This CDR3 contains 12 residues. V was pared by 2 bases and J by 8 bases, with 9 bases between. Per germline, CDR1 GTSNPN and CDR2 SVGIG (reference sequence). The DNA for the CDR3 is TGTGCCTGGAGTTACCAGGAGGAAAAACTGTTTTTT. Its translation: CAWSYQEEKLFF.

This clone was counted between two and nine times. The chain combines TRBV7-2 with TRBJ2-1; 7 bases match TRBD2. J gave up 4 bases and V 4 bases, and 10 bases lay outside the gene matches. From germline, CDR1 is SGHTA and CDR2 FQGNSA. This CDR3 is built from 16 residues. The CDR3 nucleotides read TGTGCCAGCAGCTCCATTGCGGCGGGAGCGTACAATGAGCAGTTCTTC. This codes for CASSSIAAGAYNEQFF.

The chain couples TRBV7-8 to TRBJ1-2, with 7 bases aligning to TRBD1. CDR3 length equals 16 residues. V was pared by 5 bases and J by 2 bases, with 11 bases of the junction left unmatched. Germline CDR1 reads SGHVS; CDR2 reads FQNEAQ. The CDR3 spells CASSPTDRRSNYGYTF. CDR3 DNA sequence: TGTGCCAGCAGCCCCACGGACAGGCGGTCGAACTATGGCTACACCTTC.

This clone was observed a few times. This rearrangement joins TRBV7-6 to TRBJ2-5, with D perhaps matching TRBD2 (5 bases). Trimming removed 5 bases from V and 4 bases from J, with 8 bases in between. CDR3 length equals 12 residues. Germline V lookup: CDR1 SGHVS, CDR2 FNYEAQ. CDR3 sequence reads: CASSPLAETQYF. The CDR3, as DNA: TGTGCCAGCAGCCCGCTAGCAGAGACCCAGTACTTC. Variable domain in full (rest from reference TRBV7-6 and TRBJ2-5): GAGVSQSPRYKVTKRGQDVALRCDPISGHVSLYWYRQALGQGPEFLTYFNYEAQQDKSGLPNDRFSAERPEGSISTLTIQRTEQRDSAMYRCASSPLAETQYFGPGTRLLVL.

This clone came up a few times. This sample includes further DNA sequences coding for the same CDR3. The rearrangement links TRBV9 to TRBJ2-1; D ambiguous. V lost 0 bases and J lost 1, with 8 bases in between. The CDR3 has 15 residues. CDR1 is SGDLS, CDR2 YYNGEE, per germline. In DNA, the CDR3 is TGTGCCAGCAGCGTAGCTGTTGGGTCCTACAATGAGCAGTTCTTC. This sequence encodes CASSVAVGSYNEQFF.